These 3 T cell receptor beta chains share one sample of origin, sequenced in a study of blood T cell repertoires in COVID-19. Sequencing used immunoSEQ multiplex PCR; TCRdb keeps in-frame clones, though not all of them. The sample has 390,000 or so clones; more than 80% are singletons. Source material: peripheral blood. All receptors come from a woman aged 25 to 39 with COVID-19, enrolled during active disease.

V usage is TRBV5-5 and J usage is TRBJ2-1; the match to TRBD2 covers 7 bases. The J segment lost 7 bases and the V segment lost 0 bases, leaving 10 bases of the junction unmatched. This CDR3 is 16 amino acids long. Per the germline V gene, CDR1 is SGHKS and CDR2 is YYEKEE (reference sequence). CDR3 DNA: TGTGCCAGCAGCTTGGGCTATAACCGGGACTATAATGAGCAGTTCTTC. It encodes CASSLGYNRDYNEQFF.

A single count supports this clone. The V call is TRBV6-8, the J call TRBJ2-7; D gene unclear. Trimming stripped 6 bases from V and 6 bases from J, with 24 bases between. The CDR3 contains 16 residues. Germline lookup yields CDR1 MNHGY and CDR2 SAAAGT. CDR3 DNA sequence: TGTGCCAGCAGGCCCCCTCTAGTAGATGTGGGTACCGAGCAGTACGTC. Amino acid sequence: CASRPPLVDVGTEQYV.

The chain recombines TRBV19 with TRBJ1-6; TRBD1 aligns across 10 bases. Trimming removed 4 bases from V and 7 bases from J; junction bases left unmatched: 10. This CDR3 has 17 amino acids. Germline V gene lookup returns CDR1 LNHDA and CDR2 SQIVND (reference sequence). The DNA for the CDR3 is TGTGCCAGTAGTACGAGACAGGGGGCGATGGACAATTCACCCCTCCACTTT. Its protein product is CASSTRQGAMDNSPLHF.